Presented here are 15 T cell receptor beta chains from one specimen sequenced in a study of neurological immune-mediated disorders. Time point given: longitudinal time-point 2. A single record per CDR3 protein comes from TCRdb applying MiXCR to the 5' RACE reads. The data contain about 90,000 distinct CDR3 sequences, approximately 13% of them singletons. The sample taken for sequencing was PBMCs. All receptors derive from a female donor with HTLV-1-associated myelopathy (HAM/TSP).

This chain joins TRBV5-1 and TRBJ2-5; TRBD2 aligns across 8 bases. The CDR3 has 15 residues. CDR1 is SGHRS, CDR2 YFSETQ, per germline. V gave up 3 bases and J gave up 5 bases; unmatched junction bases: 9. Written as DNA, the CDR3 is TGCGCCAGCAGCTCGAGCGGGGGTCCCCCGGAGACCCAGTACTTC. Translating it yields CASSSSGGPPETQYF.

This clonotype was found many times. This chain connects TRBV5-6 to TRBJ2-1; 8 bases line up with TRBD1. After removal of 0 bases from V and 4 bases from J, the junction contained 3 bases not matched to a gene. The germline V gene has CDR1 SGHDT and CDR2 YYEEEE. This CDR3 has 15 residues. The CDR3 nucleotides are TGTGCCAGCAGCTTGGGCGGGACAGGATACAATGAGCAGTTCTTC. Translation gives CASSLGGTGYNEQFF.

In the case of this clonotype: Possible read error: a much larger clone is one base away. The chain couples TRBV28 to TRBJ2-5; D tentatively reads TRBD1 or TRBD2 (5 bases each). Trimming pared 4 bases from V and 3 bases from J, leaving 21 bases between. The CDR3 contains 17 residues. CDR1 is MDHEN, CDR2 SYDVKM, per germline. The CDR3 loop is CASSSIRPGRGKETQYF. The CDR3 nucleotides are TGTGCCAGCAGTTCGATTAGGCCAGGGAGAGGCAAAGAGACCCAGTACTTC.

For this clonotype: This may be a read error, as it is one base from a much larger clone. The chain couples TRBV20-1 to TRBJ1-4; possibly TRBD1 for D (5 bases). The CDR3 is made up of 13 amino acids. V lost 8 bases and J 10 bases, leaving 20 bases between the germline ends. CDR1 is DFQATT and CDR2 is SNEGSKA in the germline V gene (reference sequence). The CDR3 DNA is TGCAGTACACATGGTAGGGACTTTGGAAAACTGTTTTTT. It codes for CSTHGRDFGKLFF.

This clonotype was detected many times. The V call is TRBV5-1, the J call TRBJ2-1, with 10 bases that match TRBD2. Per the germline V gene, CDR1 is SGHRS and CDR2 is YFSETQ. This CDR3 has 16 residues. With V trimmed by 7 bases and J by 0 bases, 7 bases remained unmatched. The CDR3, as DNA: TGCGCCAGCCTAGCGGGGGCCCGGAGCTCCTACAATGAGCAGTTCTTC. It translates to CASLAGARSSYNEQFF.

The chain's CDR3 is CASTGTSYEQYF. The CDR3 nucleotides read TGTGCCAGCACAGGGACCTCCTACGAGCAGTACTTC. The chain links TRBV28 to TRBJ2-7; either TRBD1 or TRBD2 may fit D (5 bases each). The CDR3 spans 12 residues. The V gene lost 7 bases and the J gene lost 0 bases, with 7 bases spanning the gap. The germline gives CDR1 MDHEN, CDR2 SYDVKM.

This clonotype was seen ten or more times. The V gene is TRBV20-1, the J gene TRBJ2-2, with D uncertain. Germline assignment: CDR1 DFQATT and CDR2 SNEGSKA (reference sequence). The CDR3 totals 13 residues. V lost 3 bases to trimming and J lost 1 base, with 6 bases between them. The DNA for the CDR3 is TGCAGTGCTAGTTTGAGGAACACCGGGGAGCTGTTTTTT. Encoded protein: CSASLRNTGELFF.

At least ten counts were recorded for this clonotype. The J gene is TRBJ2-7, the V gene TRBV6-2 or TRBV6-3; 12 bases fit TRBD2. J lost 3 bases, V lost 2 bases, and 5 bases had no gene match. Germline V gene data show CDR1 as MNHEY and CDR2 as SVGEGT. The CDR3 is 16 residues long. The CDR3 here is CASSYGLAGRYYEQYF. The CDR3 DNA sequence: TGTGCCAGCAGTTACGGACTAGCGGGGAGGTACTACGAGCAGTACTTC.

This clonotype was seen ten or more times. The rearrangement joins TRBV7-2 to TRBJ2-5; D could derive from TRBD1 or TRBD2 (5 bases each). Trimming cost V 10 bases and J 1 base, with 16 bases left between them. Germline CDR1 and CDR2: SGHTA and FQGNSA. The CDR3 totals 14 residues. CDR3 sequence (DNA): TGTGCCACCGCGGATCCGGGGCGCCAAGAGACCCAGTACTTC. It specifies CATADPGRQETQYF.

Many counts were recorded for this clonotype. The V call is TRBV5-1, the J call TRBJ2-1, with TRBD2 matching over 11 bases. The CDR3 loop spans 17 amino acids. Losses at the gene ends were 0 bases for V and 2 bases for J; bases not matched to a gene: 4. The germline V gene encodes CDR1 SGHRS and CDR2 YFSETQ. The DNA for the CDR3 is TGCGCCAGCAGCTTGGGGCTAGCGGGGGGCGCCTACAATGAGCAGTTCTTC. Translation gives CASSLGLAGGAYNEQFF.

This clonotype came up many times. Its ends do not fully match the called genes, so a read error is possible. The gene calls are TRBV5-1 and TRBJ1-1, with D uncertain. CDR1 SGHRS and CDR2 YFSETQ come from the germline V gene. CDR3 length: 15 residues. CDR3 amino acids: CASSRGGQMNTETFF. The CDR3 DNA follows: TGCGCCAGCAGCCGGGGAGGGCAAATGAACACTGAAACTTTCTTT. The entire variable domain, with the rest obtained from reference TRBV5-1 and TRBJ1-1, is as follows: KAGVTQTPRYLIKTRGQQVTLSCSPISGHRSVSWYQQTPGQGLQFLFEYFSETQRNKGNFPGRFSGRQFSNSRSEMNVSTLELGDSALYLCASSRGGQMNTETFFGQGTRLTVV.

The V and J genes are TRBV7-2 and TRBJ2-7, with TRBD1 matching over 10 bases. The germline V gene encodes CDR1 SGHTA and CDR2 FQGNSA. V was pared by 2 bases and J by 1 base, with 5 bases of the junction left unmatched. The CDR3 has 16 amino acids. DNA of the CDR3: TGTGCCAGCAGCTTAAATGGGGACAGGGGATCCTACGAGCAGTACTTC. Translated, it gives CASSLNGDRGSYEQYF.

This clonotype qualifies as medium-sized (0.01 to 0.1%). The rearrangement uses TRBV12-3 or TRBV12-4 and TRBJ2-2; D might be TRBD2 (6 bases). V was clipped by 3 bases and J by 5 bases, with 13 bases between them. The CDR3 covers 15 residues. The CDR3 loop reads CASSFAGGETGELFF. CDR3 DNA: TGTGCCAGCAGTTTCGCAGGAGGGGAAACCGGGGAGCTGTTTTTT.

This clonotype was observed a few times. Just one base apart from a much larger clone, this may be a read error. CDR3 DNA sequence: TGCAGTGCTAGAGATTCGGGGTGCCTCAATGAGCAGTTCTTC. It translates to CSARDSGCLNEQFF. V and J are TRBV20-1 and TRBJ2-1, with D maybe TRBD2 (5 bases). The ends were cut back, 0 bases at V and 6 bases at J, with 12 bases in the middle. The germline gives CDR1 DFQATT, CDR2 SNEGSKA (reference sequence). The CDR3 extends over 14 amino acids.

This clonotype was observed many times. This chain joins TRBV5-1 and TRBJ2-7; 7 bases are shared with TRBD2. The CDR3 loop spans 15 amino acids. V lost 0 bases, J lost 3 bases, and 6 bases stayed unmatched. Germline-derived CDR1 and CDR2 are SGHRS and YFSETQ. CDR3 sequence: CASSLEASGIYEQYF. The CDR3, as DNA: TGCGCCAGCAGCTTGGAGGCTAGCGGAATCTACGAGCAGTACTTC. Full variable domain (rest looked up from reference TRBV5-1 and TRBJ2-7): KAGVTQTPRYLIKTRGQQVTLSCSPISGHRSVSWYQQTPGQGLQFLFEYFSETQRNKGNFPGRFSGRQFSNSRSEMNVSTLELGDSALYLCASSLEASGIYEQYFGPGTRLTVT.